The rows below give T cell receptor beta chains drawn from one sample of a study of identical twins. TCRdb fed the 5' RACE reads into MiXCR, producing one record per CDR3 protein. The sample contains 450,000 or so distinct CDR3 sequences, approximately 14% of which appear only once. Separately, the same data were catalogued under a study of yellow fever vaccine responses in identical twins.

Sequencing used CD4+ T cells sorted from blood. These receptors originate from a young woman in good health. The conserved cysteine and the conserved F or W are not part of the CDR3 here.

J	V	CDR3
TRBJ2-3	TRBV7-2	ASSLSFTDTQY
TRBJ2-1	TRBV7-2	ASSSNRVFGGNEQF
TRBJ2-1	TRBV9	ASSLTGAPYNEQF
TRBJ1-1	TRBV5-1	ASSLRIGTENTEAF
TRBJ2-2	TRBV7-2	ASSLAGAGGELF
TRBJ2-1	TRBV28	ASSHSGLGREQF
TRBJ2-3	TRBV18	ASSPLMTSGGADTQY
TRBJ2-6	TRBV28	ASSPPGRLSGANVLT
TRBJ1-1	TRBV10-3	AIRSTGLNTEAF
TRBJ2-7	TRBV5-1	ASSLESPSAYEQY
TRBJ1-6	TRBV7-2	ASSPRQGDNSPLH
TRBJ2-7	TRBV5-5	ASSYEGSGGYEQY
TRBJ2-1	TRBV7-8	ASSRRDRASVAYNEQF
TRBJ2-2	TRBV30	AWSHRSTGELF
TRBJ2-3	TRBV29-1	SVPQGNTQY
TRBJ1-5	TRBV7-2	ASSLDGARQEPQH
TRBJ2-5	TRBV3-1	ASSQTRGLVATQY
TRBJ2-1	TRBV12-3/TRBV12-4	ASTHTIDGVSYNEQF
TRBJ2-2	TRBV7-3	ASSQLGTGTGVSGELF
TRBJ1-1	TRBV6-2/TRBV6-3	ASSRRRAPNTEAF
TRBJ2-7	TRBV6-1	ASRTGVGYEQY
TRBJ2-7	TRBV20-1	ARLQRAKFSYEQY
TRBJ2-7	TRBV6-2/TRBV6-3	ASTGSSEQY
TRBJ1-2	TRBV5-6	ASSSDRPNYGYT
TRBJ2-5	TRBV4-2	ASSQGRLAGGLQETQY
TRBJ1-2	TRBV12-3/TRBV12-4	ASSLILLNGYT
TRBJ2-3	TRBV5-6	ASSSLGGSDTQY
TRBJ2-5	TRBV12-3/TRBV12-4	ASSSRTSGGQETQY
TRBJ2-5	TRBV6-1	ASSETIQETQY
TRBJ2-2	TRBV21-1	ASSAQKRTGYTGDLF
TRBJ2-5	TRBV7-7	ASSPLGGRETQY
TRBJ2-7	TRBV6-5	ASSYSTGGNEQY
TRBJ2-3	TRBV28	ASRSSGQGTDTQY
TRBJ2-5	TRBV20-1	SARDGRALETQY
TRBJ2-2	TRBV4-3	ASSQGFGGGGELF
TRBJ2-7	TRBV4-1	ASSHGPGTSDSYEQY
TRBJ2-7	TRBV29-1	SVEDSGTGSSYEQY
TRBJ2-5	TRBV5-1	ASRGTGQETQY
TRBJ2-5	TRBV25-1	ASSPNRGGQETQY
TRBJ2-1	TRBV20-1	SARDRVRNEQF
TRBJ2-7	TRBV7-2	ASSSEEGQGSYEQY
TRBJ2-3	TRBV6-6	ASSDRDTQY
TRBJ2-5	TRBV12-3/TRBV12-4	ASSLEIAGALY
TRBJ2-2	TRBV5-1	ASSLVQGGELF
TRBJ1-1	TRBV7-8	ASSSRGAQGANTEAF
TRBJ1-1	TRBV2	ASSRDRGPEAF
TRBJ2-1	TRBV20-1	SARDRRTGRGNEQF
TRBJ2-7	TRBV6-1	ASSHRGQGGHQY
TRBJ1-6	TRBV12-3/TRBV12-4	ASSRGQGHSPLH
TRBJ2-1	TRBV5-1	ASSLEVAGDNEQF
TRBJ2-3	TRBV5-1	ASSIGTSGSTDTQY